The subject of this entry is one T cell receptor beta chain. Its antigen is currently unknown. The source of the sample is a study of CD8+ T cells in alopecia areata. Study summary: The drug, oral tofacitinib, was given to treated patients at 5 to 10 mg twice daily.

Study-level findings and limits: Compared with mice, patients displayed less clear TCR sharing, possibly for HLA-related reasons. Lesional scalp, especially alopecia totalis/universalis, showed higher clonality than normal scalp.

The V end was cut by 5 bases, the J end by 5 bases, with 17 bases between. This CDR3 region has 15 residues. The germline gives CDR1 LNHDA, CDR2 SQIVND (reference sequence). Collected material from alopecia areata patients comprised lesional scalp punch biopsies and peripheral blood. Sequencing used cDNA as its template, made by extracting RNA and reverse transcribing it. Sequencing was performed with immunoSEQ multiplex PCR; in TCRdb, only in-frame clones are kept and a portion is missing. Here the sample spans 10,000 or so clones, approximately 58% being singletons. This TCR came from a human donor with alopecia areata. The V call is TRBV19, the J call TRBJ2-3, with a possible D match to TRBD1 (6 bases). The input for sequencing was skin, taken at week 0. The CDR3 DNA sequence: TGTGCCAGTAGTTTCCTTGGACAGTCCGGAGATACGCAGTATTTT. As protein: CASSFLGQSGDTQYF.